This is a list of T cell receptor beta chains from one sample in a study of sequential checkpoint blockade in melanoma. The protocol was immunoSEQ multiplex PCR, while the TCRdb copy is restricted to in-frame clones and leaves out a portion. The table shows 35,000 to 45,000 clones, with almost 85% occurring only once. Sequencing was performed on CD8+ T cells sorted from blood (inferred from file names), taken from a patient given nivolumab and ipilimumab in sequence. The receptors were sampled from a human donor with melanoma. CDR3s include the opening cysteine and the closing phenylalanine or tryptophan. D genes are given only for firm matches. Size tells how often a clone was seen (once, few, many) or the class of an expanded clone, and some rows leave it out.

TRBV7-6	.	.	TRBJ2-1	CASSLVVAPTTTYNEQFF	TGTGCCAGCAGCTTAGTTGTAGCGCCCACCACAACCTACAATGAGCAGTTCTTC
TRBV5-1	.	.	TRBJ2-7	CASSPDDSYEQYF	TGCGCCAGCAGCCCCGACGACAGCTACGAGCAGTACTTC
TRBV29-1	.	.	TRBJ1-1	CSVESPRQNTEAFF	TGCAGCGTTGAAAGTCCCCGACAGAACACTGAAGCTTTCTTT
TRBV6-1	.	.	TRBJ1-1	CASWFVAGQYTEAFF	TGTGCCAGCTGGTTCGTTGCCGGACAATACACTGAAGCTTTCTTT
TRBV7-2	.	.	TRBJ1-5	CASSLGLKWGDEPQHF	TGTGCCAGCAGCTTAGGACTAAAATGGGGGGATGAACCCCAGCATTTT
TRBV5-5	few	TRBD1	TRBJ2-2	CASSFGETGGYAGELFF	TGTGCCAGCAGCTTTGGCGAAACAGGGGGCTATGCCGGGGAGCTGTTTTTT
TRBV6-8	.	TRBD2	TRBJ2-3	CASSYPLRTSGSCTDTQYF	TGTGCCAGCAGTTATCCCCTCCGGACTAGCGGGAGTTGCACAGATACGCAGTATTTT
TRBV10-2	.	.	TRBJ1-6	CASSENYSPLHF	TGCGCCAGCAGTGAGAACTATTCACCCCTCCACTTT
TRBV19	.	.	TRBJ2-7	CASSMGDSGAYEQYF	TGTGCCAGTAGTATGGGCGACAGTGGGGCCTACGAGCAGTACTTC
TRBV28	.	TRBD2	TRBJ2-3	CASSFIAGGPGSTDTQYF	TGTGCCAGCAGTTTTATAGCGGGAGGGCCGGGAAGCACAGATACGCAGTATTTT
TRBV7-3	once	.	TRBJ2-1	CASSLAAGAYNEQFF	TGTGCCAGCAGCTTAGCGGCGGGTGCCTACAATGAGCAGTTCTTC
TRBV18	.	TRBD1	TRBJ1-2	CASSPPDRFYGYTF	TGTGCCAGCTCACCCCCGGACAGGTTCTATGGCTACACCTTC
TRBV29-1	.	.	TRBJ2-5	CSVEEWPGKIQYF	TGCAGCGTTGAAGAGTGGCCCGGGAAGATCCAGTACTTC
TRBV27	.	.	TRBJ2-3	CASTELSVEAQYF	TGTGCCAGCACCGAACTCAGCGTGGAGGCGCAGTATTTT
TRBV19	.	.	TRBJ2-7	CASSDSPGASYEQYF	TGTGCCAGTAGCGACTCTCCTGGGGCCTCCTACGAGCAGTACTTC
TRBV4-1	.	.	TRBJ2-1	CASRVEQGSTNEQFF	TGCGCCAGCAGGGTTGAACAGGGATCAACGAATGAGCAGTTCTTC
TRBV4-1	.	TRBD2	TRBJ2-7	CASRGEGSYEQYF	TGCGCCAGCAGGGGGGAGGGCAGCTACGAGCAGTACTTC
TRBV28	.	.	TRBJ2-5	CASSPGQETQYF	TGTGCCAGCAGTCCGGGTCAAGAGACCCAGTACTTC
TRBV7-6	.	.	TRBJ2-1	CASSFLGDYNEQFF	TGTGCCAGCAGCTTTCTAGGGGACTACAATGAGCAGTTCTTC
TRBV7-9	.	TRBD1	TRBJ2-7	CASSDGTGGLSYEQYF	TGTGCCAGCAGCGATGGGACAGGGGGCCTGTCCTACGAGCAGTACTTC
TRBV27	.	TRBD1	TRBJ1-2	CASTMGGTGAPHYGYTF	TGTGCCAGCACCATGGGGGGGACAGGGGCGCCTCACTATGGCTACACCTTC
TRBV19	.	.	TRBJ2-7	CASSIDTGTSSYEQYF	TGTGCCAGTAGTATAGACACAGGAACGAGCTCCTACGAGCAGTACTTC
TRBV5-4	.	TRBD2	TRBJ2-2	CASSLLETSGNTGELFF	TGTGCCAGCAGCTTGCTAGAGACTAGCGGGAACACCGGGGAGCTGTTTTTT
TRBV5-1	.	TRBD1	TRBJ1-2	CASSSGQGIDGYTF	TGCGCCAGCAGCTCGGGACAGGGAATAGACGGCTACACCTTC
TRBV6-5	.	.	TRBJ2-3	CASSYSSVTDTQYF	TGTGCCAGCAGTTACTCTTCCGTCACAGATACGCAGTATTTT
TRBV27	.	TRBD2	TRBJ2-7	CASSLSTGTSVEQYF	TGTGCCAGCAGTTTATCGACGGGGACTAGCGTCGAGCAGTACTTC
TRBV19	.	TRBD1	TRBJ1-5	CASSMPWTGLNQPQHF	TGTGCCAGTAGTATGCCCTGGACAGGGTTGAATCAGCCCCAGCATTTT
TRBV19	.	.	TRBJ1-4	CASSILSRGDEKLFF	TGTGCCAGTAGTATTTTGTCCAGGGGTGACGAAAAACTGTTTTTT
TRBV19	few	TRBD2	TRBJ2-1	CASSISLAVYNEQFF	TGTGCCAGTAGTATAAGCCTAGCGGTCTACAATGAGCAGTTCTTC
TRBV29-1	.	.	TRBJ1-4	CSALGGRSNEKLFF	TGCAGCGCCCTGGGGGGGAGGTCTAATGAAAAACTGTTTTTT
TRBV6-1	.	.	TRBJ2-7	CASSETEQYF	TGTGCCAGCAGTGAAACTGAGCAGTACTTC
TRBV27	once	TRBD1	TRBJ2-5	CASGTGTQETQYF	TGTGCCAGCGGGACAGGTACCCAAGAGACCCAGTACTTC
TRBV7-9	.	.	TRBJ2-7	CASRSGMAYEQYF	TGTGCCAGCCGGTCGGGAATGGCTTACGAGCAGTACTTC
TRBV2	.	TRBD1	TRBJ2-7	CASEGQSYEQYF	TGTGCCAGCGAGGGACAGAGCTACGAGCAGTACTTC
TRBV9	.	TRBD1	TRBJ2-1	CASSGRTGHNEQFF	TGTGCCAGCAGCGGCCGGACAGGGCACAATGAGCAGTTCTTC
TRBV7-8	.	TRBD1	TRBJ1-5	CASRLGQANQPQHF	TGTGCCAGCAGGCTAGGACAGGCAAATCAGCCCCAGCATTTT
TRBV25-1	.	.	TRBJ1-2	CASSGRNYGYTF	TGTGCCAGCAGTGGGAGGAACTATGGCTACACCTTC
TRBV19	once	.	TRBJ2-7	CASSIGGGSYEQYF	TGTGCCAGTAGTATAGGCGGCGGAAGCTACGAGCAGTACTTC
TRBV28	.	TRBD1	TRBJ2-3	CASSSSTIRDRGYTDTQYF	TGTGCCAGCAGTTCTTCTACTATCCGGGACAGGGGTTACACAGATACGCAGTATTTT
TRBV12-2	.	.	TRBJ2-1	CASRLARWPHNEQFF	TGTGCAAGTCGCTTAGCGAGGTGGCCCCACAATGAGCAGTTCTTC
TRBV9	.	.	TRBJ2-3	CASSIEGGLGTDTQYF	TGTGCCAGCAGCATCGAGGGGGGGTTAGGCACAGATACGCAGTATTTT
TRBV10-1	.	.	TRBJ2-3	CASSELPPGSAGTDTQYF	TGCGCCAGCAGTGAGTTACCTCCGGGGAGCGCGGGTACAGATACGCAGTATTTT
TRBV7-9	.	TRBD2	TRBJ2-1	CASSLSLAGAREQFF	TGTGCCAGCAGCTTAAGTCTAGCGGGAGCACGTGAGCAGTTCTTC
TRBV27	.	.	TRBJ2-6	CASSLRAGANVLTF	TGTGCCAGCAGTTTGAGGGCCGGGGCCAACGTCCTGACTTTC
TRBV6-4	.	.	TRBJ2-2	CASSERGGTGELFF	TGTGCCAGCAGTGAGAGAGGGGGCACCGGGGAGCTGTTTTTT
TRBV5-4	.	TRBD1	TRBJ1-5	CASSLRDRGQQPQHF	TGTGCCAGCAGCCTTAGGGACAGGGGACAGCAGCCCCAGCATTTT
TRBV9	few	.	TRBJ2-6	CASSGSQGPISGANVLTF	TGTGCCAGCAGCGGATCTCAGGGCCCCATCTCCGGGGCCAACGTCCTGACTTTC
TRBV19	.	.	TRBJ1-2	CASSMARGDYGYTF	TGTGCCAGTAGTATGGCTCGGGGGGACTATGGCTACACCTTC
TRBV4-1	few	.	TRBJ1-2	CASSQDNSDYGYTF	TGCGCCAGCAGCCAAGACAATTCGGACTATGGCTACACCTTC
TRBV7-8	.	.	TRBJ1-2	CASSLDPSYGYTF	TGTGCCAGCAGCTTAGATCCGAGTTATGGCTACACCTTC
TRBV28	.	.	TRBJ2-7	CASSSLYEQYF	TGTGCCAGCAGTTCTCTCTACGAGCAGTACTTC
TRBV4-2	.	TRBD1	TRBJ2-1	CASSLRWTGFGQFF	TGTGCCAGCAGCCTCAGGTGGACAGGGTTCGGGCAGTTCTTC
TRBV2	once	.	TRBJ1-2	CAIIDRSGDGYTF	TGTGCCATCATAGACAGATCGGGTGATGGCTACACCTTC
TRBV27	.	.	TRBJ2-7	CASSPGVSYEQYF	TGTGCCAGCAGTCCCGGGGTGTCCTACGAGCAGTACTTC